The 20 T cell receptor beta chains reported below all come from one sample, sequenced in a study of neurological immune-mediated disorders. Documented time point: longitudinal time-point 2. TCRdb used MiXCR to reprocess the 5' RACE reads, holding one entry per CDR3 protein. The sample holds about 80,000 distinct CDR3 sequences, more than 5% seen once. The specimen sequenced was PBMCs. These receptors were collected from a woman aged 55-75 years with multiple sclerosis.

This clonotype was seen repeatedly, ten times or more. This chain joins TRBV12-3 or TRBV12-4 and TRBJ1-1; possibly TRBD1 for D (6 bases). This CDR3 has 13 amino acids. V dropped 6 bases and J dropped 5 bases, with 13 bases sitting between them. In nucleotides, the CDR3 is TGTGCCAGCAGATTGGGGGGCTGGACTGAAGCTTTCTTT. Translation gives CASRLGGWTEAFF.

This clonotype was counted at least ten times. The chain links TRBV20-1 to TRBJ2-1; no definite D call. V lost 3 bases to trimming and J lost 7 bases, with 10 bases between them. The CDR3 length is 12 residues. Germline V lookup: CDR1 DFQATT, CDR2 SNEGSKA (reference sequence). The CDR3 is CSASEKLNEQFF. CDR3 nucleotide sequence: TGCAGTGCTAGTGAAAAGCTGAATGAGCAGTTCTTC.

This clonotype occurred many times. The chain combines TRBV20-1 with TRBJ2-7, with a tentative D call TRBD1 (6 bases). Germline CDR1 and CDR2: DFQATT and SNEGSKA (reference sequence). Trimming left V 4 bases short and J 7 bases short, with 8 bases between. The CDR3 covers 10 residues. CDR3 region: CSANRVEQYF. The CDR3 DNA follows: TGCAGTGCTAACAGGGTTGAGCAGTACTTC.

This clonotype appeared many times. Being one base from a much bigger clone, this may be a read error. The chain couples TRBV7-9 to TRBJ2-7; D is undetermined. The CDR3 sequence is 11 residues long. Germline CDR1 reads SEHNR; CDR2 reads FQNEAQ (reference sequence). Trimming cost V 3 bases and J 3 bases, with 3 bases left between them. CDR3 loop: CASSFFYEQYF. CDR3 nucleotide sequence: TGTGCCAGCAGCTTTTTCTACGAGCAGTACTTC.

This clonotype was observed at least ten times. The gene calls are TRBV5-1 and TRBJ2-5, with no clear D. This CDR3 is built from 14 residues. V dropped 0 bases and J dropped 0 bases, with 6 bases sitting between them. CDR1 is SGHRS, CDR2 YFSETQ, per germline. The CDR3 loop reads CASSLDGYQETQYF. CDR3 coding DNA: TGCGCCAGCAGCTTGGACGGGTACCAAGAGACCCAGTACTTC.

This clonotype was recorded at least ten times. The rearrangement joins TRBV3-1 to TRBJ2-7; perhaps TRBD2 as D (5 bases). Looked up from germline, CDR1 is LGHDT and CDR2 is YNNKEL (reference sequence). V was cut by 1 base and J by 7 bases, with 17 bases left in between. There are 15 residues in the CDR3. The CDR3 nucleotides read TGTGCCAGCAGCCAAGGGCCCCCGGAGGAAGCAGAGCAGTACTTC. Amino acid sequence: CASSQGPPEEAEQYF.

The chain recombines TRBV30 with TRBJ2-3; 8 bases fit TRBD1. The ends lost 2 bases at V and 0 bases at J; junction bases unmatched: 4. The CDR3 has 15 amino acids. Germline CDR1 is GTSNPN and CDR2 is SVGIG (reference sequence). CDR3 in amino acids: CAWSIGQGSTDTQYF. The CDR3, as DNA: TGTGCCTGGAGTATCGGACAGGGTAGCACAGATACGCAGTATTTT.

Ten or more counts support this clonotype. The chain carries TRBV5-5 and TRBJ1-6; no clear D gene. Germline lookup yields CDR1 SGHKS and CDR2 YYEKEE (reference sequence). V was pared by 4 bases and J by 0 bases, with 11 bases between. CDR3 length equals 16 residues. CDR3 DNA: TGTGCCAGCAGCCCCCGGGGAAGCTCCTATAATTCACCCCTCCACTTT. This gives the protein CASSPRGSSYNSPLHF.

This clonotype was seen many times. The V call is TRBV6-2 or TRBV6-3, the J call TRBJ2-1, with 14 bases matching TRBD2. There are 15 residues in the CDR3. After removal of 7 bases from V and 7 bases from J, the junction contained 6 bases not matched to a gene. The germline gives CDR1 MNHEY, CDR2 SVGEGT. CDR3 sequence (DNA): TGTGCCAGCAACCAGGGACTAGCGGGGGCAAATGAGCAGTTCTTC. It translates to CASNQGLAGANEQFF.

This clonotype was picked up many times. The junction and the germline gene differ at one end; a read error may be behind it. The rearrangement links TRBV7-7 to TRBJ2-3; 9 positions match TRBD2. The V gene's germline CDR1 is SSHAT and CDR2 FNYEAQ (reference sequence). CDR3 length: 15 amino acids. The CDR3 bases are TGTGCTAGCAGCTTAGGCGGGGGGGCCACAGATACGCAGTATTTT. Its protein product is CASSLGGGATDTQYF.

This clonotype was seen only a few times. The gene calls are TRBV6-5 and TRBJ2-3, with 7 bases lining up with TRBD1. Germline-derived CDR1 and CDR2 are MNHEY and SVGAGI. Germline trimming cut 5 bases from V and 11 bases from J; bases unmatched to any gene: 7. The CDR3 runs to 12 residues. CDR3 sequence: CASSLETGRQYF. CDR3 DNA: TGTGCCAGCAGTCTCGAGACAGGGCGGCAGTATTTT.

This clonotype was picked up many times. The V call is TRBV13, the J call TRBJ1-6; D may be TRBD1 (5 bases). The ends were cut back, 5 bases at V and 13 bases at J, with 18 bases in the middle. The CDR3 is made up of 14 amino acids. Germline V CDR1 and CDR2: PRHDT, FYEKMQ (reference sequence). The CDR3 DNA follows: TGTGCCAGCAGCCTCAACGGGGGGGGAGGGCCCCTCCACTTT. This codes for CASSLNGGGGPLHF.

This clonotype was picked up many times. The chain is built from TRBV7-2 and TRBJ2-3; D not certain. There are 12 residues in the CDR3. V lost 4 bases, J lost 6 bases, and 8 bases lay in between. CDR1 and CDR2 (germline): SGHTA, FQGNSA. This CDR3 reads CASSSSRDTQYF. DNA of the CDR3: TGTGCCAGCAGCTCCTCAAGGGATACGCAGTATTTT.

This clonotype was recorded at least ten times. The genes are TRBV5-5 and TRBJ2-5, with D uncertain. The germline CDR1 and CDR2 sequences are SGHKS and YYEKEE (reference sequence). V shed 1 base and J shed 1 base, with 11 bases lying between them. The CDR3 totals 15 residues. The CDR3 DNA reads TGTGCCAGCAGCTTGCCCGAACCGATCCAAGAGACCCAGTACTTC. Its protein is CASSLPEPIQETQYF.

The table lists this clonotype with many counts. The V gene is TRBV7-9, the J gene TRBJ1-2; a possible D gene is TRBD1 (5 bases). CDR3 length: 14 residues. CDR1 SEHNR and CDR2 FQNEAQ come from the germline V gene (reference sequence). Between the trimmed V and J ends, which lost 5 bases and 4 bases, there was a span of 14 bases. CDR3 sequence reads: CASSTAGTAYGYTF. The CDR3 bases are TGTGCCAGCAGCACCGCCGGGACGGCCTATGGCTACACCTTC.

This clonotype occurred many times. The chain couples TRBV7-9 to TRBJ1-1, with D tentatively TRBD1 (5 bases). Germline V CDR1 and CDR2: SEHNR, FQNEAQ (reference sequence). The CDR3 has 14 amino acids. V was pared by 1 base and J by 8 bases, with 14 bases between. The CDR3 coding sequence is TGTGCCAGCAGCTTAGGAAACGGGGGGGAAGAAGCTTTCTTT. Residues: CASSLGNGGEEAFF.

This clonotype was counted between two and nine times. The J gene is TRBJ1-3, the V gene TRBV11-2; the D is unclear. V was cut by 0 bases and J by 0 bases, with 12 bases left in between. The CDR3 sequence is 17 residues long. Germline loops: CDR1 SGHAT, CDR2 FQNNGV. The CDR3 sequence: CASSLDARPFSGNTIYF. The CDR3 DNA sequence: TGTGCCAGCAGCTTAGACGCCCGTCCGTTCTCTGGAAACACCATATATTTT.

This clonotype was seen many times. The gene calls are TRBV7-8 and TRBJ1-1; D uncertain. CDR1 and CDR2 from the germline V gene are SGHVS and FQNEAQ. V lost 1 base to trimming and J lost 2 bases, with 11 bases between them. This CDR3 has 15 residues. The CDR3 reads CASSLVASVNTEAFF. The CDR3 nucleotides are TGTGCCAGCAGCTTAGTGGCCTCGGTAAACACTGAAGCTTTCTTT. The whole variable domain, remainder taken from reference TRBV7-8 and TRBJ1-1, is GAGVSQSPRYKVAKRGQDVALRCDPISGHVSLFWYQQALGQGPEFLTYFQNEAQLDKSGLPSDRFFAERPEGSVSTLKIQRTQQEDSAVYLCASSLVASVNTEAFFGQGTRLTVV.

In this sample, this clonotype turned up many times. V and J are TRBV7-2 and TRBJ1-5; D ambiguous. V lost 1 base to trimming and J lost 0 bases, with 7 bases between them. Germline assignment: CDR1 SGHTA and CDR2 FQGNSA. CDR3 length equals 15 residues. The CDR3 protein is CASSLGLYSNQPQHF. The CDR3 DNA is TGTGCCAGCAGCTTAGGGCTTTATAGCAATCAGCCCCAGCATTTT.

This clonotype showed up many times. The V gene is TRBV28, the J gene TRBJ2-5; the D gene is possibly TRBD1 (5 bases). This CDR3 spans 18 amino acids. Trimming removed 1 base from V and 6 bases from J, with 24 bases in between. Germline CDR1 MDHEN, CDR2 SYDVKM. The CDR3 loop is CASSLFSARQTKWKTQYF. CDR3 nucleotides: TGTGCCAGCAGTTTATTCTCTGCTCGACAGACGAAATGGAAGACCCAGTACTTC.